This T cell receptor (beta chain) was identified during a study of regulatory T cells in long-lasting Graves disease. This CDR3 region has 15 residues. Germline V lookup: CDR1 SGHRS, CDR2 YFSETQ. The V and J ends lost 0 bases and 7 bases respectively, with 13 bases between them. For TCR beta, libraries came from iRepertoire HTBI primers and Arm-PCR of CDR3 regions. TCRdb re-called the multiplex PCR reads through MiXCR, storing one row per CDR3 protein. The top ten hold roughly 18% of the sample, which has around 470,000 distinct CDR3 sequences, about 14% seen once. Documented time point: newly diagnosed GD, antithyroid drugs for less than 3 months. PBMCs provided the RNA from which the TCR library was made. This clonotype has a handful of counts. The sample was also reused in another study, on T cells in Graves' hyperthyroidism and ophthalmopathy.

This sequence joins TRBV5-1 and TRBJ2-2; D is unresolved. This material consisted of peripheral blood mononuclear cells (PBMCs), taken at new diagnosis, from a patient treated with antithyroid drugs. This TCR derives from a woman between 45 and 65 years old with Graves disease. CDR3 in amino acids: CASSLESPVVGELFF. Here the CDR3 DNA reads TGCGCCAGCAGCTTGGAGTCCCCGGTAGTCGGGGAGCTGTTTTTT.